The text below deals with one TCR beta chain. This sample was taken from a study of blood T cell repertoires in COVID-19. For the study at large: Acute and convalescent COVID-19 samples came from the United States, Italy and Spain. T cells, B-cell-depleted T cells, or PBMCs provided the cDNA or gDNA that served as material.

The CDR3 has 14 amino acids. Germline CDR1 KGHSH, CDR2 LQKENI. The germline V and J ends were trimmed by 5 bases and 7 bases, with 17 bases remaining between them. As originally analysed: Reference gene primer amplification in the assay estimated nucleated cell counts. Clones were read by immunoSEQ multiplex PCR, and TCRdb kept only the in-frame ones, dropping some. V and J calls and clone size come straight from that table; D and trimming were deduced from the DNA. The table shows 87,000 or so clones, with 90% occurring only once. Seattle patients were enrolled during active infection and followed longitudinally.

This receptor was taken from a man aged 18 to 30 with COVID-19, enrolled during active disease. The sequenced sample was peripheral blood. The rearrangement uses TRBV18 and TRBJ1-1; D perhaps matches TRBD1 (6 bases). The CDR3 DNA is TGTGCCAGCTCAGCTCCAGGGGTGCAGGGTGAAGCTTTCTTT. Translating it yields CASSAPGVQGEAFF.